The rows below give T cell receptor beta chains drawn from one sample of a study of shared clonotypes between healthy human individuals. Repertoires were generated with immunoSEQ multiplex PCR, while TCRdb's copy carries only in-frame clones and drops some. The table lists millions of clones, about 95% of them singletons, with roughly 1% in the top ten. Sequenced sample: naive CD8+ T cells sorted from blood. These receptors all come from a young man in good health. CDR3s include the opening cysteine and the closing phenylalanine or tryptophan.

V: TRBV30; CDR3: CAWGGENSLQDEQYF
V: TRBV29-1; CDR3: CSVSPANTGELFF
V: TRBV11-2; CDR3: CASSLMVYRPHSPLHF
V: TRBV27; CDR3: CASSAGTVPGELFF
V: TRBV2; CDR3: CASSEDVVRRMNTEAFF
V: TRBV13; CDR3: CASSFYAGTAYNEQFF
V: TRBV5-6; CDR3: CASSFEGQGVYGYTF
V: TRBV7-6; CDR3: CASSLEDGENIQYF
V: TRBV19; CDR3: CASSIQDYSNQPQHF
V: TRBV19; CDR3: CASIGEGTDTQYF
V: TRBV5-6; CDR3: CASSLPSSLLQYF
V: TRBV9; CDR3: CASSPGTGELFF
V: TRBV28; CDR3: CASSLLDKTDTQYF
V: TRBV7-9; CDR3: CASSLISTGSSYNSPLHF
V: TRBV9; CDR3: CASSVEGGKNSPLHF
V: TRBV5-1; CDR3: CASSLAEGQGPSFF
V: TRBV15; CDR3: CATSRPFEGANEQYF
V: TRBV2; CDR3: CASSPVRGEGTGELFF
V: TRBV7-3; CDR3: CASSLGLAGTDTQYF
V: TRBV30; CDR3: CAWSVHYSASTDTQYF
V: TRBV11-1; CDR3: CASSWLPGEGVMNTEAFF
V: TRBV4-3; CDR3: CASSPSTSGPLPETQYF